This T cell receptor (beta chain) was retrieved from a study of Ad26.COV2.S vaccination and SARS-CoV-2 variants. In germline, CDR1 is MNHEY, CDR2 SMNVEV (reference sequence). The V segment lost 3 bases and the J segment 3 bases; nucleotides outside the gene matches: 5. The CDR3 covers 15 residues. As concerns this clone: Its cognate antigen is unknown.

Here immunoSEQ multiplex PCR was the method, and the copy in TCRdb shows in-frame clones only, minus some. The repertoire consists of 300,000 to 400,000 clones, with 70% to 90% occurring once and the leading ten covering about 3.3%. As for treatment: around 19 received Ad26.COV2.S at low or high dose, single or two shots; several received placebo; per-sample allocation not given. Sampling took place 63 days after the first vaccine or placebo injection. Recruitment in Boston yielded a donor of adult age, 18-55 years. Study-level results: Participants in the vaccine arm had higher spike-specific TCR breadth; placebo recipients had lower.

The receptor comes from a person aged 18 to 59 who received the Ad26.COV2.S COVID-19 vaccine or a placebo. The chain recombines TRBV27 with TRBJ2-5; TRBD1 aligns across 9 bases. Sequencing used peripheral blood, obtained in a trial of Ad26.COV2.S vaccine versus placebo. The CDR3 region is CASSFWDRVKETQYF. DNA for the CDR3: TGTGCCAGCAGTTTCTGGGACAGGGTGAAAGAGACCCAGTACTTC.